This TCR beta chain was retrieved from a study of cytomegalovirus exposure and HLA in healthy donors. Whole-study context: Early released data had tens of millions of unique TCRs, all coming from HLA-typed donors. Study outcomes and limitations: Of the V segments, some could not be distinguished, including TRBV6-2 and TRBV6-3, and were excluded.

Regarding this clone: Antigen specificity is unknown.

The study ran its PCR with 60 Vbeta and 13 Jbeta primers. Data came from immunoSEQ multiplex PCR; TCRdb stores just in-frame clones and leaves some out. The sample consists of 120,000 or so clones, around 81% of them appearing once. Germline loops: CDR1 KGHSY, CDR2 FQNENV. The CDR3 spans 16 residues. The ends were cut back, 0 bases at V and 12 bases at J, with 21 bases in the middle. The source of this sequence is a middle-aged woman in good health and CMV-seronegative. The chain recombines TRBV16 with TRBJ2-1, with D perhaps TRBD2 (6 bases). The sequenced sample consisted of PBMCs. The CDR3 sequence: CASSQSVGARSGVQFF. The CDR3 DNA reads as TGTGCCAGCAGCCAATCGGTTGGCGCACGGTCGGGGGTGCAGTTCTTC.